This T cell receptor (beta chain) was documented in a study of beta chain features in type 1 diabetes. Whole-study findings and limits: A possible short-template PCR bias applies equally to patients and controls. TCRB rearrangement may or may not be influenced by HLA type; here this remained unresolved. Fewer junction insertions and more nucleotide deletions appeared in type 1 diabetes patients.

The CDR3 contains 16 residues. Germline V gene lookup returns CDR1 SGHTS and CDR2 YDEGEE. Trimming cost V 2 bases and J 8 bases; bases outside gene matches: 8. This clone was recorded a few times. Its antigen remains unidentified. The investigators reverse transcribed all of the isolated RNA, so they sequenced expressed TCRB transcripts. Read counts averaged roughly 4 million for samples of naive, central memory and regulatory T cells. Some clones are missing from TCRdb's copy, which holds only in-frame ones; the method was immunoSEQ multiplex PCR. Of 430,000 or so clones in the sample, roughly 11% were seen once.

Input material: naive CD4+ T cells from blood. This clonotype was obtained from a woman in her late teens or twenties in good health. The chain uses TRBV5-8 and TRBJ1-6; TRBD1 agrees at 9 bases. CDR3 loop: CASSLWTGVLDSPLHF. CDR3 coding DNA: TGTGCCAGCAGCTTATGGACAGGGGTTTTGGATTCACCCCTCCACTTT.